This T cell receptor (beta chain) comes out of a study of spatial heterogeneity in lung cancer. Study-wide background: Those follow-up PBMC samples that were available underwent sequencing, at a median interval of approximately 22 months following resection.

The sample's time point: blood at routine non-recurrence follow-up after resection. V was clipped by 1 base and J by 3 bases, with 13 bases between them. From germline, CDR1 is MGHRA and CDR2 YSYEKL. This CDR3 contains 15 residues. TCRdb analysed the 5' RACE reads with MiXCR anew, one entry per CDR3 protein. The sample includes approximately 12,000 distinct CDR3 sequences, 9.5% to 13% of them seen just once. Many counts were recorded for this clonotype. The sequenced sample was PBMCs, obtained at follow-up. V and J are TRBV4-1 and TRBJ2-7; no clear D. The receptor comes from a female donor with early-stage non-small cell lung cancer. The CDR3 region has the DNA TGCGCCAGCAGCCAAGGGCCGGACGTAAGCTACGAGCAGTACTTC. This codes for CASSQGPDVSYEQYF.